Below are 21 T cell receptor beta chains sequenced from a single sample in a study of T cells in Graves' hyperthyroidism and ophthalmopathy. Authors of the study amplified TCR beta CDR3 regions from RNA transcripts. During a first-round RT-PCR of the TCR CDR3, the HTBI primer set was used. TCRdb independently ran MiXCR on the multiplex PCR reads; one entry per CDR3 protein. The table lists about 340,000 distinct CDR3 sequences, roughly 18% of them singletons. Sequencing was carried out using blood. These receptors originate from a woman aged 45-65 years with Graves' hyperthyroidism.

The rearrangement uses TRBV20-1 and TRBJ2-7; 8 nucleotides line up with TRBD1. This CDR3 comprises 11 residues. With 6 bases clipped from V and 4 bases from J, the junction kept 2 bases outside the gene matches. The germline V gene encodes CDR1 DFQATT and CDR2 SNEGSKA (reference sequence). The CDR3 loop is CSAGTGYEQYV. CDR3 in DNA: TGCAGTGCCGGGACAGGTTACGAGCAGTACGTC.

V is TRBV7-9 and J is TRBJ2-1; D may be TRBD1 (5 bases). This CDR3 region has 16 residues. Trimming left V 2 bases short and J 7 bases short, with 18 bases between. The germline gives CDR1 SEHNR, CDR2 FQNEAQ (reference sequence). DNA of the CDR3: TGTGCCAGCAGCTTAATCCAGGGTTCCCTTCGGAATGAGCAGTTCTTC. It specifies CASSLIQGSLRNEQFF. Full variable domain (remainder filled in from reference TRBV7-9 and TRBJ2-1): DTGVSQNPRHKITKRGQNVTFRCDPISEHNRLYWYRQTLGQGPEFLTYFQNEAQLEKSRLLSDRFSAERPKGSFSTLEIQRTEQGDSAMYLCASSLIQGSLRNEQFFGPGTRLTVL.

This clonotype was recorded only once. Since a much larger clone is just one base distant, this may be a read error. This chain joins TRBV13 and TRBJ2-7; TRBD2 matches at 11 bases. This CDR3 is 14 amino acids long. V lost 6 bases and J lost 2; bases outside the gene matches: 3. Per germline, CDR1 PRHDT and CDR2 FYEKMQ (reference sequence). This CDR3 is CASSYSGGAYEQYF. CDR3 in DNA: TGTGCCAGCAGTTATAGCGGGGGGGCCTACGAGCAGTACTTC. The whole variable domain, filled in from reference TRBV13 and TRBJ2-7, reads AAGVIQSPRHLIKEKRETATLKCYPIPRHDTVYWYQQGPGQDPQFLISFYEKMQSDKGSIPDRFSAQQFSDYHSELNMSSLELGDSALYFCASSYSGGAYEQYFGPGTRLTVT.

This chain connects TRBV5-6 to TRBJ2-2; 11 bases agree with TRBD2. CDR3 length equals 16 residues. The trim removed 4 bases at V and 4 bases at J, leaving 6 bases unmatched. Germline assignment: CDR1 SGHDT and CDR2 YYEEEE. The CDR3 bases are TGTGCCAGCAGCCCTGCACTAGCGGGAGTCACCGGGGAGCTGTTTTTT. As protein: CASSPALAGVTGELFF.

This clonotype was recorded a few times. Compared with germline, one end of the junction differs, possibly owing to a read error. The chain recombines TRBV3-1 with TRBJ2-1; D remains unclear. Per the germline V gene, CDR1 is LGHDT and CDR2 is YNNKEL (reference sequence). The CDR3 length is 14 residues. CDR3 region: CASSPTRSSNEQFF. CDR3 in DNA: TGTGCCAGCAGCCCAACCAGGTCCTCCAATGAGCAGTTCTTC.

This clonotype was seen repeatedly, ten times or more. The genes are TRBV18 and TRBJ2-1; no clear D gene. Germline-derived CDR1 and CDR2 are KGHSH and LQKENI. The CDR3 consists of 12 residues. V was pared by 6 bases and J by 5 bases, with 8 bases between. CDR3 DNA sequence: TGTGCCAGCTCCCAGGCGGACAATGAGCAGTTCTTC. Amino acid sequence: CASSQADNEQFF.

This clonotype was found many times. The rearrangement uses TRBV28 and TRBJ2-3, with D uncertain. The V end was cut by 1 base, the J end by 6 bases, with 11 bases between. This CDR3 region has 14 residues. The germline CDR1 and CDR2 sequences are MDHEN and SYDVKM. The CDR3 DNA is TGTGCCAGCAGTTTATCGTATCATGGGGATACGCAGTATTTT. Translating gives CASSLSYHGDTQYF.

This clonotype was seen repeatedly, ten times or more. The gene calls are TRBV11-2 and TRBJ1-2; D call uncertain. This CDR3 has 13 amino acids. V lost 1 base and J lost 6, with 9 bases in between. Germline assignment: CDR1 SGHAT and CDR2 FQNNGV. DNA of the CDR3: TGTGCCAGCAGCTTAGGTTCTGGGAATGGCTACACCTTC. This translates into CASSLGSGNGYTF.

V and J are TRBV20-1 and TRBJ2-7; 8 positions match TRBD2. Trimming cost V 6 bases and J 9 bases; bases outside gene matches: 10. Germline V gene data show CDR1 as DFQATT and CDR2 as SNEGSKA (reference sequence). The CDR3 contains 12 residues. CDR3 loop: CSASSTGGGQYF. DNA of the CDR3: TGCAGTGCCTCGTCTACGGGGGGGGGGCAGTACTTC.

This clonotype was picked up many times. The CDR3 here is CSAGTSGGQSTDTQYF. CDR3 sequence (DNA): TGCAGTGCTGGGACTAGCGGGGGGCAGAGCACAGATACGCAGTATTTT. This chain joins TRBV20-1 and TRBJ2-3, with 15 bases lining up with TRBD2. Germline CDR1 DFQATT, CDR2 SNEGSKA (reference sequence). After removal of 5 bases from V and 0 bases from J, the junction contained 3 bases not matched to a gene. The CDR3 extends over 16 amino acids.

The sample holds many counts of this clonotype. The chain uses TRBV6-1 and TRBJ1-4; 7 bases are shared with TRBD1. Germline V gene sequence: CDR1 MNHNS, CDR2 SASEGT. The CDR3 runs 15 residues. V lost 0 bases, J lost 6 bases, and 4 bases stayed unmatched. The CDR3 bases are TGTGCCAGCAGTGAAGCGCTGGGACAGTATGAAAAACTGTTTTTT. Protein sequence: CASSEALGQYEKLFF.

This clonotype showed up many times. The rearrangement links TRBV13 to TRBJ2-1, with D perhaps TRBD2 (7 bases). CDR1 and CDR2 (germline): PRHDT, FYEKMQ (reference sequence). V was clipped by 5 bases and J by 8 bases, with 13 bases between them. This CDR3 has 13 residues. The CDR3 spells CASSLRGGHEQFF. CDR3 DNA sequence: TGTGCCAGCAGCCTAAGGGGGGGGCATGAGCAGTTCTTC.

Here the CDR3 reads CASSVGGREYNEQFF. In DNA form, the CDR3 reads TGTGCCAGCAGCGTAGGAGGGAGGGAATACAATGAGCAGTTCTTC. The genes are TRBV9 and TRBJ2-1; 7 bases are shared with TRBD2. Germline V gene data show CDR1 as SGDLS and CDR2 as YYNGEE. This CDR3 is 15 amino acids long. The V segment lost 0 bases and the J segment 4 bases; nucleotides outside the gene matches: 4. The full variable domain, its missing parts supplied by reference TRBV9 and TRBJ2-1, is DSGVTQTPKHLITATGQRVTLRCSPRSGDLSVYWYQQSLDQGLQFLIQYYNGEERAKGNILERFSAQQFPDLHSELNLSSLELGDSALYFCASSVGGREYNEQFFGPGTRLTVL.

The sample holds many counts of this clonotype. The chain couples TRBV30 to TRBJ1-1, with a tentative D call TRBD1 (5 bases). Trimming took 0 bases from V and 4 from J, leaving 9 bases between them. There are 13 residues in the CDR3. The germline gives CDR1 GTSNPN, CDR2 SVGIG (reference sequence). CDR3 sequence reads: CAWSVGAGTEAFF. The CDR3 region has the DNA TGTGCCTGGAGTGTAGGGGCGGGCACTGAAGCTTTCTTT.

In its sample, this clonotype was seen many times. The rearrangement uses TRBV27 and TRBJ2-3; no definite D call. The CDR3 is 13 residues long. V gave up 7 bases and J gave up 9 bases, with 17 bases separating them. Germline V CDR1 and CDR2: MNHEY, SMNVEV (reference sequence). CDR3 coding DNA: TGTGCCAGCAAATGGGGATCGGCCGTGACGCAGTATTTT. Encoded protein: CASKWGSAVTQYF.

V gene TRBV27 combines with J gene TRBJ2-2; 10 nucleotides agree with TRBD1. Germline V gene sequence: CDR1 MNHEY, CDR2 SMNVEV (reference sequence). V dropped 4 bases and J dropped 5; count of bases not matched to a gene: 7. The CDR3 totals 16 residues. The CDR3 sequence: CASSYAPGQGTGELFF. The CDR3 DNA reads TGTGCCAGCAGTTATGCCCCGGGACAGGGGACCGGGGAGCTGTTTTTT.

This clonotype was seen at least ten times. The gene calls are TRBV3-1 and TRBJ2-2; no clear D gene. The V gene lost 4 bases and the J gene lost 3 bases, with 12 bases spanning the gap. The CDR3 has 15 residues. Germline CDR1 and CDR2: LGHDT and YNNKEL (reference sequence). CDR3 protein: CASSLSDIYTGELFF. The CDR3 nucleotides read TGTGCCAGCAGCCTGAGCGACATTTACACCGGGGAGCTGTTTTTT. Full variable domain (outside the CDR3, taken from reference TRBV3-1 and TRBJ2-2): DTAVSQTPKYLVTQMGNDKSIKCEQNLGHDTMYWYKQDSKKFLKIMFSYNNKELIINETVPNRFSPKSPDKAHLNLHINSLELGDSAVYFCASSLSDIYTGELFFGEGSRLTVL.

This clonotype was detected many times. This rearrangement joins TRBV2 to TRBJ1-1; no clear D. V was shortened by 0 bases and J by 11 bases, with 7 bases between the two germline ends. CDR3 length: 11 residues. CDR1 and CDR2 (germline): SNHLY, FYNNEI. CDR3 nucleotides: TGTGCCAGCAGTGAAGCGGGGAGGGCTTTCTTT. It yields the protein CASSEAGRAFF.

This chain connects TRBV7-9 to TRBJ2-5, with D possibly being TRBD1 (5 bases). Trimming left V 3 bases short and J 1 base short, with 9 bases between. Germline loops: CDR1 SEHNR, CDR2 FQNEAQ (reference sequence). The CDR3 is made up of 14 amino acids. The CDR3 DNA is TGTGCCAGCAGCTTGTTTCAGGGCCAAGAGACCCAGTACTTC. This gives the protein CASSLFQGQETQYF.

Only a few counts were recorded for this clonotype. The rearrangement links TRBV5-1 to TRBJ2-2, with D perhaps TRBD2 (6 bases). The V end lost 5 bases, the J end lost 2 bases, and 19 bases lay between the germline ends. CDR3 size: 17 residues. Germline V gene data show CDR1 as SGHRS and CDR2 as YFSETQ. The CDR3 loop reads CASSRPGVQSNTGELFF. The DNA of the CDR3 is TGCGCCAGCAGTAGACCGGGGGTTCAATCAAACACCGGGGAGCTGTTTTTT.

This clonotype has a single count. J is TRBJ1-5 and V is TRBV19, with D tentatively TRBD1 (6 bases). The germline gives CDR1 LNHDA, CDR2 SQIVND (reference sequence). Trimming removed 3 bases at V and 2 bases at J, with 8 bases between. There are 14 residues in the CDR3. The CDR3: CASSMGARNQPQHF. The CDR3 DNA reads TGTGCCAGTAGTATGGGGGCCCGCAATCAGCCCCAGCATTTT.